The next 29 T cell receptor beta chains were all read from a single sample in a study of blood T cell repertoires in COVID-19. Generated by immunoSEQ multiplex PCR, the TCRdb table keeps only in-frame clones and is missing some. The sample holds approximately 300,000 clones, approximately 90% seen once. The sequencing input was peripheral blood. These receptor sequences come from a man between 25 and 39 years old with acute or convalescent COVID-19.

V gene TRBV28 combines with J gene TRBJ1-4, with TRBD1 as a possible D gene (5 bases). Germline loops: CDR1 MDHEN, CDR2 SYDVKM. Trimming removed 8 bases from V and 9 bases from J, with 16 bases in between. This CDR3 is built from 13 residues. The CDR3, as DNA: TGTGCCAGCCAAACAGGTTCCGTCAAAAAACTGTTTTTT. Translating gives CASQTGSVKKLFF.

The CDR3: CASSGGQMNTEAFF. The CDR3 DNA reads TGCGCCAGCAGCGGGGGACAGATGAACACTGAAGCTTTCTTT. This chain uses TRBV5-1 with TRBJ1-1, with 7 bases aligning to TRBD1. Germline-derived CDR1 and CDR2 are SGHRS and YFSETQ. This CDR3 has 14 amino acids. Trimming cost V 4 bases and J 0 bases; bases outside gene matches: 3.

CDR3 sequence reads: CASSKGAFTEAFF. The CDR3 DNA follows: TGTGCCAGTAGTAAAGGGGCCTTCACTGAAGCTTTCTTT. The chain links TRBV19 to TRBJ1-1; the D gene is possibly TRBD1 (5 bases). Germline-derived CDR1 and CDR2 are LNHDA and SQIVND (reference sequence). V lost 4 bases and J lost 4, with 10 bases in between. The CDR3 is 13 residues long.

The rearrangement uses TRBV6-5 and TRBJ1-5; D might be TRBD1 (5 bases). Trimming took off 2 bases at V and 5 bases at J, with 10 bases between the two ends. The germline gives CDR1 MNHEY, CDR2 SVGAGI. This CDR3 contains 14 residues. The CDR3 DNA is TGTGCCAGCAGTTACAGGAGGGGTCATCAGCCCCAGCATTTT. It specifies CASSYRRGHQPQHF.

This clone has just one count. V and J are TRBV18 and TRBJ2-1; 7 bases align to TRBD1. The CDR3 runs to 16 residues. Germline trimming cut 1 base from V and 3 bases from J; bases unmatched to any gene: 6. CDR1 is KGHSH, CDR2 LQKENI, per germline. CDR3 in amino acids: CASSPRRTGVYNEQFF. The DNA of the CDR3 is TGTGCCAGCTCACCACGGCGGACAGGCGTCTACAATGAGCAGTTCTTC.

This clone was observed once. The genes are TRBV6-5 and TRBJ2-1; TRBD2 is a possible D gene (5 bases). The V end lost 2 bases, the J end lost 8 bases, and 16 bases lay between the germline ends. Germline assignment: CDR1 MNHEY and CDR2 SVGAGI. This CDR3 contains 15 residues. The CDR3 nucleotides are TGTGCCAGCAGTTACCCCGGACCTAGCCGGCATGAGCAGTTCTTC. This encodes CASSYPGPSRHEQFF.

For the CDR3, the DNA is TGCGCCAGCAGCTCCGGTTTAAGGACCGGGACACCACGAAACAATGAGCAGTTCTTC. Protein sequence: CASSSGLRTGTPRNNEQFF. V usage is TRBV5-1 and J usage is TRBJ2-1; D possibly corresponds to TRBD1 (6 bases). The CDR3 is made up of 19 amino acids. Trimming took off 3 bases at V and 5 bases at J, with 27 bases between the two ends. Per germline, CDR1 SGHRS and CDR2 YFSETQ.

The CDR3 region has the DNA TGTGCCAGCAGTTTGAGGCCTAACTATGGCTACACCTTC. Amino acids: CASSLRPNYGYTF. The chain joins TRBV12-3 or TRBV12-4 to TRBJ1-2; the D is unclear. The CDR3 runs to 13 residues. The V gene lost 3 bases and the J gene lost 0 bases, with 5 bases spanning the gap.

V and J are TRBV7-3 and TRBJ2-7; 7 bases fit TRBD1. CDR1 is SGHTA and CDR2 is FQGTGA in the germline V gene. This CDR3 region has 14 residues. V was pared by 3 bases and J by 3 bases, with 5 bases of the junction left unmatched. CDR3 region: CASSFGQGDYEQYF. CDR3 bases: TGTGCCAGCAGCTTTGGGCAGGGGGACTACGAGCAGTACTTC.

The V gene is TRBV4-1, the J gene TRBJ1-5; 7 nucleotides line up with TRBD1. The CDR3 spans 15 residues. Germline V gene lookup returns CDR1 MGHRA and CDR2 YSYEKL. The V gene end was trimmed by 5 bases and the J gene end by 4 bases; junction bases not matched to a gene: 8. The CDR3 reads CASSSRTGRNQPQHF. The CDR3 nucleotides are TGCGCCAGCAGCTCTAGGACAGGAAGGAATCAGCCCCAGCATTTT.

This clone was seen only once. V usage is TRBV27 and J usage is TRBJ2-3, with TRBD2 identical over 8 bases. This CDR3 is 16 amino acids long. CDR1 is MNHEY, CDR2 SMNVEV, per germline (reference sequence). After removal of 1 base from V and 4 bases from J, the junction contained 7 bases not matched to a gene. The CDR3 spells CASSLLGGRYPDTQYF. The CDR3 DNA follows: TGTGCCAGCAGTTTATTGGGCGGGAGGTATCCAGATACGCAGTATTTT.

The chain couples TRBV5-1 to TRBJ2-3; D is uncertain. CDR3 length: 14 amino acids. Between the trimmed V and J ends, which lost 3 bases and 1 base, there was a span of 9 bases. In germline, CDR1 is SGHRS, CDR2 YFSETQ. The CDR3 nucleotides are TGCGCCAGCAGCTCCACTACCCGCACAGATACGCAGTATTTT. Protein: CASSSTTRTDTQYF.

This chain links TRBV6-2 or TRBV6-3 with TRBJ2-3, with D tentatively TRBD1 (5 bases). The germline V and J ends were trimmed by 6 bases and 2 bases, with 18 bases remaining between them. Germline V lookup: CDR1 MNHEY, CDR2 SVGEGT. The length of the CDR3 is 16 residues. CDR3 region: CASSPDWGPNTDTQYF. CDR3 in DNA: TGTGCCAGCAGCCCCGACTGGGGCCCAAACACAGATACGCAGTATTTT.

This chain links TRBV6-6 with TRBJ1-1; a possible D gene is TRBD1 (6 bases). Germline V gives CDR1 MNHNY, CDR2 SVGAGI (reference sequence). The CDR3 totals 12 residues. Trimming stripped 6 bases from V and 10 bases from J, with 15 bases between. The CDR3 reads CASRKQGTGAFF. CDR3 DNA: TGTGCCAGCAGGAAACAGGGAACAGGAGCTTTCTTT.

The chain joins TRBV5-6 to TRBJ2-1; D uncertain. CDR1 SGHDT and CDR2 YYEEEE come from the germline V gene. The V gene lost 0 bases and the J gene lost 5 bases, with 12 bases spanning the gap. The CDR3 sequence is 15 residues long. The CDR3 DNA sequence: TGTGCCAGCAGCTTGGGTGTTTTAAACAACAATGAGCAGTTCTTC. Translated: CASSLGVLNNNEQFF.

The chain combines TRBV12-3 or TRBV12-4 with TRBJ1-1, with a tentative D call TRBD1 (5 bases). The CDR3 consists of 13 residues. V gave up 1 base and J gave up 7 bases, with 10 bases separating them. CDR3 residues: CASSLGGGLEAFF. CDR3 DNA: TGTGCCAGCAGTTTAGGGGGGGGACTTGAAGCTTTCTTT.

The chain has TRBV5-1 and TRBJ1-2, with a tentative D call TRBD1 (6 bases). Germline CDR1 reads SGHRS; CDR2 reads YFSETQ. The CDR3 has 13 amino acids. The V and J ends lost 2 bases and 7 bases respectively, with 12 bases between them. In nucleotides, the CDR3 is TGCGCCAGCAGCTTTTCTACAGGGAGTGGCTACACCTTC. Translated, it gives CASSFSTGSGYTF. The full variable domain, with the rest looked up from reference TRBV5-1 and TRBJ1-2, is KAGVTQTPRYLIKTRGQQVTLSCSPISGHRSVSWYQQTPGQGLQFLFEYFSETQRNKGNFPGRFSGRQFSNSRSEMNVSTLELGDSALYLCASSFSTGSGYTFGSGTRLTVV.

The chain uses TRBV28 and TRBJ1-6; TRBD1 is a possible D gene (5 bases). This CDR3 comprises 15 residues. Germline V gives CDR1 MDHEN, CDR2 SYDVKM. V shed 1 base and J shed 7 bases, with 11 bases lying between them. The CDR3 nucleotides are TGTGCCAGCAGTTTATCAGGGATAGAGAATTCACCCCTCCACTTT. Translation gives CASSLSGIENSPLHF.

This sequence joins TRBV11-2 and TRBJ1-1; perhaps TRBD1 as D (5 bases). V was shortened by 5 bases and J by 1 base, with 8 bases between the two germline ends. The germline V gene has CDR1 SGHAT and CDR2 FQNNGV. This CDR3 contains 13 residues. This CDR3 reads CASSRRENTEAFF. CDR3 coding DNA: TGTGCCAGCAGCCGCAGGGAGAACACTGAAGCTTTCTTT.

The V call is TRBV19, the J call TRBJ2-3; 8 nucleotides match TRBD2. Germline V gene lookup returns CDR1 LNHDA and CDR2 SQIVND (reference sequence). This CDR3 region has 15 residues. With 4 bases clipped from V and 0 bases from J, the junction kept 3 bases outside the gene matches. The CDR3 DNA reads as TGTGCCAGTAGTAGACTAGCGATAAGCACAGATACGCAGTATTTT. This translates into CASSRLAISTDTQYF.

The chain carries TRBV5-5 and TRBJ2-7; 7 bases align to TRBD2. Germline V gene data show CDR1 as SGHKS and CDR2 as YYEKEE (reference sequence). There are 15 residues in the CDR3. The V gene end was trimmed by 4 bases and the J gene end by 2 bases; junction bases not matched to a gene: 9. The CDR3 sequence: CASSASSGTTYEQYF. Here the CDR3 DNA reads TGTGCCAGCAGCGCCAGCTCCGGGACTACCTACGAGCAGTACTTC.

The chain combines TRBV5-1 with TRBJ1-3; weak D call: TRBD1 (5 bases). V lost 3 bases and J 1 base, leaving 11 bases between the germline ends. The germline V gene encodes CDR1 SGHRS and CDR2 YFSETQ. The CDR3 has 15 residues. CDR3 sequence reads: CASSSGQGSGNTIYF. CDR3 nucleotides: TGCGCCAGCAGCTCAGGCCAGGGTTCTGGAAACACCATATATTTT.

As DNA, the CDR3 is TGCGCCAGCAGCTTGGCCCTGACTAGCGGGAGATCCAATGAGCAGTTCTTC. Protein: CASSLALTSGRSNEQFF. The J gene is TRBJ2-1, the V gene TRBV5-1; TRBD2 aligns across 12 bases. CDR3 length: 17 amino acids. V dropped 0 bases and J dropped 6; count of bases not matched to a gene: 7. CDR1 and CDR2 from the germline V gene are SGHRS and YFSETQ. The full variable domain, with the rest looked up from reference TRBV5-1 and TRBJ2-1, is KAGVTQTPRYLIKTRGQQVTLSCSPISGHRSVSWYQQTPGQGLQFLFEYFSETQRNKGNFPGRFSGRQFSNSRSEMNVSTLELGDSALYLCASSLALTSGRSNEQFFGPGTRLTVL.

This clone was counted only a few times. The genes are TRBV27 and TRBJ2-7; 9 bases match TRBD1. Germline V gene sequence: CDR1 MNHEY, CDR2 SMNVEV (reference sequence). This CDR3 spans 14 amino acids. V was pared by 5 bases and J by 4 bases, with 6 bases of the junction left unmatched. The CDR3 bases are TGTGCCAGCAGTACCGGGACAGGGTGGTACGAGCAGTACTTC. The encoded protein is CASSTGTGWYEQYF.

This chain uses TRBV24-1 with TRBJ1-2, with TRBD1 matching over 8 bases. The CDR3 covers 13 residues. The V segment lost 11 bases and the J segment 8 bases; nucleotides outside the gene matches: 12. Germline-derived CDR1 and CDR2 are KGHDR and SFDVKD. CDR3 sequence (DNA): TGTGCCATCCGGGACAGGTATCTCCGGGGCTACACCTTC. It translates to CAIRDRYLRGYTF.

The J gene is TRBJ2-5, the V gene TRBV5-1, with 9 bases that match TRBD1. Unmatched junction bases numbered 5, after V lost 0 bases and J lost 2 bases. Germline V CDR1 and CDR2: SGHRS, YFSETQ. This CDR3 contains 16 residues. CDR3 DNA sequence: TGCGCCAGCAGCTTGGTTACAGGGGGCCGGCAAGAGACCCAGTACTTC. This encodes CASSLVTGGRQETQYF.

The chain carries TRBV5-1 and TRBJ2-7, with TRBD1 matching 7 bases. This CDR3 contains 15 residues. Unmatched junction bases numbered 6, after V lost 0 bases and J lost 3 bases. The germline gives CDR1 SGHRS, CDR2 YFSETQ. The CDR3 region has the DNA TGCGCCAGCAGCTTGGCGACAGGGTCGTACTACGAGCAGTACTTC. Translated: CASSLATGSYYEQYF.

The chain carries TRBV15 and TRBJ1-1; D ambiguous. In germline, CDR1 is LNHNV, CDR2 YYDKDF (reference sequence). Trimming shortened V by 3 bases and J by 6 bases, and 17 bases separated the two germline ends. This CDR3 has 15 amino acids. The CDR3 region is CATSSGLGGIAEAFF. In DNA, the CDR3 is TGTGCCACCAGCAGTGGGTTAGGCGGGATCGCTGAAGCTTTCTTT.

This clone occurred a few times. The V gene is TRBV30, the J gene TRBJ1-1; a possible D gene is TRBD1 (6 bases). The CDR3 covers 12 residues. CDR1 is GTSNPN, CDR2 SVGIG, per germline (reference sequence). Trimming shortened V by 4 bases and J by 10 bases, and 16 bases separated the two germline ends. The CDR3 is CAWIVGAGRAFF. In DNA, the CDR3 is TGTGCCTGGATAGTGGGGGCAGGGAGAGCTTTCTTT.